The text below deals with one T cell receptor (beta chain). Its antigen is unidentified. The CDR3 is 14 residues long. V trimming: 0 bases; J trimming: 3 bases; junction bases outside the gene matches: 3. Germline V lookup: CDR1 SGHTS, CDR2 YDEGEE. Assay: immunoSEQ multiplex PCR; the TCRdb copy retains only in-frame clones and omits some. The table has about 150,000 clones, roughly 90% seen once. The data belong to a study of T cell responses to AZD1222 COVID-19 vaccine. On the study more broadly: Some second doses came at about 4 weeks and others at about 12 weeks; these were pooled.

Study observations and caveats: Close to half of spike-specific TCRs reportedly recognize unmutated variant regions.

The sample was peripheral blood, taken on day 0 of AZD1222 vaccination. The chain recombines TRBV5-8 with TRBJ2-7, with TRBD1 matching over 7 bases. The TCR comes from an adult in good health. The CDR3 loop reads CASSLANRGYEQYF. The CDR3 DNA reads TGTGCCAGCAGCTTGGCCAACAGGGGCTACGAGCAGTACTTC.